The 4 T cell receptor beta chains in this list originate from one sample, sequenced in a study of cytomegalovirus exposure and HLA in healthy donors. Produced via immunoSEQ multiplex PCR; TCRdb's table is partial and in-frame only. The sample lists about 280,000 clones; around 87% were seen once. Sequenced: PBMCs. The receptors stem from a woman younger than 30 in good health and CMV-seronegative.

V gene TRBV5-1 combines with J gene TRBJ2-1, with D perhaps matching TRBD1 (5 bases). CDR1 and CDR2 from the germline V gene are SGHRS and YFSETQ. This CDR3 contains 12 residues. V was clipped by 9 bases and J by 3 bases, with 10 bases between them. CDR3 DNA sequence: TGCGCCATTACGACAGTCTACAATGAGCAGTTCTTC. Amino acids: CAITTVYNEQFF.

The chain recombines TRBV6-6 with TRBJ1-2, with 7 bases that match TRBD1. Germline loops: CDR1 MNHNY, CDR2 SVGAGI (reference sequence). Losses at the gene ends were 8 bases for V and 8 bases for J; bases not matched to a gene: 8. CDR3 length: 12 residues. CDR3 sequence: CASAEQGSGYTF. DNA of the CDR3: TGTGCCAGCGCTGAACAGGGGTCGGGCTACACCTTC.

The chain employs TRBV27 and TRBJ2-3; 11 nucleotides align to TRBD2. The CDR3 has 15 residues. V was clipped by 3 bases and J by 4 bases; unmatched bases: 3. Germline CDR1 reads MNHEY; CDR2 reads SMNVEV (reference sequence). The CDR3 loop is CASSLQLAGADTQYF. In DNA, the CDR3 is TGTGCCAGCAGTTTGCAACTAGCGGGAGCAGATACGCAGTATTTT.

The rearrangement uses TRBV12-5 and TRBJ2-7, with 9 positions matching TRBD1. Germline V gives CDR1 LGHNT, CDR2 FRNRAP. There are 18 residues in the CDR3. The V and J ends lost 0 bases and 1 base, in that order; junction bases with no gene match: 10. As DNA, the CDR3 is TGTGCTAGTGGTTTGGTAAGTTTCAGGGACAGGGAGTCCTACGAGCAGTACTTC. This encodes CASGLVSFRDRESYEQYF.